The clone carrying this T cell receptor beta chain was picked up many times. Its antigen is still unknown. V lost 4 bases and J 7 bases, leaving 11 bases between the germline ends. Germline V CDR1 and CDR2: SGHDT, YYEEEE. The CDR3 length is 13 residues. From genomic DNA, two-round multiplex PCR was used to amplify TCR beta CDR3. Primers specific to each TRBV and TRBJ gene were used in first-round PCR. From the multiplex PCR reads, TCRdb called clonotypes with MiXCR, one entry per CDR3 protein. This sample has fewer than 35,000 distinct CDR3 sequences; around 48% occur once, and the top ten carry approximately 15%. Investigators drew about 6 milliliters of peripheral blood at each of two time points. This sample stems from a study of prognosis after radiotherapy for stage I lung cancer. Study overall: Stage I non-small cell lung cancer cases were enrolled from April 2018 through early 2019.

Regarding the study as a whole: Patients given stereotactic body radiation therapy showed fewer unique TCR clones afterward, median around 10,000 versus 6,900. Gene usage, both TRBV and TRBJ, reportedly differed between patients with metastases and patients without them.

The TCR comes from a donor at least 50 years old with non-small cell lung cancer. The chain combines TRBV5-6 with TRBJ1-4, with D unresolved. Sequencing used PBMCs, obtained before or after stereotactic body radiation therapy (not recorded which). CDR3 protein: CASSVGRTEKLFF. CDR3 sequence (DNA): TGTGCCAGCAGCGTCGGACGGACTGAAAAACTGTTTTTT.